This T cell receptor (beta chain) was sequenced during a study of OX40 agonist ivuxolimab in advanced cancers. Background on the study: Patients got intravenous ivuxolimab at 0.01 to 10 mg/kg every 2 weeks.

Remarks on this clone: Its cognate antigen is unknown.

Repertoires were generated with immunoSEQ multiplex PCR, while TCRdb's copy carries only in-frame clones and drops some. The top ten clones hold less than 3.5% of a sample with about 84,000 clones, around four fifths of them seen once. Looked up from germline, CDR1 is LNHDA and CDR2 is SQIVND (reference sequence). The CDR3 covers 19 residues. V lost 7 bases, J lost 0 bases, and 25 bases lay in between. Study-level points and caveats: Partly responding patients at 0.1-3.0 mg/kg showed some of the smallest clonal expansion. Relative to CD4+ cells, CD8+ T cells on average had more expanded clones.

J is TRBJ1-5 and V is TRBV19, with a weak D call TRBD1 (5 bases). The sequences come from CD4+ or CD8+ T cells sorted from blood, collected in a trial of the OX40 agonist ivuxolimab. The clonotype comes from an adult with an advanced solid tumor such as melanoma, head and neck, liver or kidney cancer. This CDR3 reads CASTTWVGTLENSNQPQHF. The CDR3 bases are TGTGCCAGTACCACTTGGGTGGGGACTTTAGAGAATAGCAATCAGCCCCAGCATTTT.